Each of the 21 T cell receptor beta chains below was sequenced from the same sample in a study of type 1 and type 2 diabetes patients. The PCR template was genomic DNA. A primer set of 30 forward and 13 reverse primers amplified the CDR3. One entry per CDR3 protein results from TCRdb running MiXCR on the multiplex PCR reads. The data show around 300,000 distinct CDR3 sequences, 45% to 60% seen once. Source material: peripheral blood mononuclear cells (PBMCs). The source is a man aged 18-30 years with type 2 diabetes.

The gene calls are TRBV2 and TRBJ2-2; tentative D call: TRBD2 (6 bases). Germline CDR1 reads SNHLY; CDR2 reads FYNNEI. The CDR3 loop spans 15 amino acids. With 6 bases removed from V and 0 bases from J, the gap between germline ends came to 11 bases. The CDR3 spells CASSQLAANTGELFF. CDR3 nucleotide sequence: TGTGCCAGCAGCCAACTAGCTGCGAACACCGGGGAGCTGTTTTTT.

Only a few counts were recorded for this clonotype. The chain has TRBV4-3 and TRBJ1-1, with 7 bases matching TRBD1. CDR1 LGHNA and CDR2 YSLEER come from the germline V gene. Germline trimming cut 1 base from V and 4 bases from J; bases unmatched to any gene: 0. This CDR3 region has 13 residues. The CDR3: CASSQGTGTEAFF. CDR3 coding DNA: TGCGCCAGCAGCCAAGGGACAGGCACTGAAGCTTTCTTT.

The chain carries TRBV12-3 or TRBV12-4 and TRBJ1-1, with D possibly TRBD1 on 6 matching bases. Trimming removed 3 bases at V and 2 bases at J, with 10 bases between. The CDR3 is 14 residues long. The CDR3 spells CASSLRGINTEAFF. CDR3 DNA sequence: TGTGCCAGCAGTTTGAGGGGGATCAACACTGAAGCTTTCTTT.

This clonotype was recorded a few times. This sequence joins TRBV19 and TRBJ2-7, with 10 bases that match TRBD2. The CDR3 covers 16 residues. Germline V gene data show CDR1 as LNHDA and CDR2 as SQIVND (reference sequence). V was clipped by 3 bases and J by 2 bases; unmatched bases: 7. CDR3 in DNA: TGTGCCAGTAGTATCAGCCTAGCGGGAGTCCCCTACGAGCAGTACTTC. It is translated as CASSISLAGVPYEQYF.

This clonotype was seen once. V and J are TRBV28 and TRBJ2-4; unclear D gene. This CDR3 contains 14 residues. Germline V lookup: CDR1 MDHEN, CDR2 SYDVKM. The ends were cut back, 5 bases at V and 4 bases at J, with 12 bases in the middle. The CDR3 reads CASSPVSEKNIQYF. The CDR3 DNA is TGTGCCAGCAGTCCCGTGAGCGAAAAAAACATTCAGTACTTC.

This clonotype has just a few counts. This rearrangement joins TRBV10-1 to TRBJ2-5; D gene uncertain. The germline gives CDR1 WNHNN, CDR2 SYGVQD (reference sequence). This CDR3 region has 15 residues. V lost 2 bases to trimming and J lost 3 bases, with 13 bases between them. CDR3 residues: CASSEPRRRKETQYF. CDR3 bases: TGCGCCAGCAGTGAGCCACGGCGAAGGAAAGAGACCCAGTACTTC.

This chain connects TRBV10-1 to TRBJ1-4, with D tentatively TRBD1 (5 bases). Germline V gene lookup returns CDR1 WNHNN and CDR2 SYGVQD (reference sequence). The germline V and J ends were trimmed by 11 bases and 10 bases, with 20 bases remaining between them. The CDR3 is 13 residues long. The CDR3 coding sequence is TGCGCCGGACCGACAGACTTGGGTGCAAAACTGTTTTTT. This gives the protein CAGPTDLGAKLFF.

This clonotype was detected ten times or more. The rearrangement joins TRBV19 to TRBJ1-6; perhaps TRBD1 as D (6 bases). CDR1 is LNHDA, CDR2 SQIVND, per germline (reference sequence). Trimming took off 8 bases at V and 7 bases at J, with 12 bases between the two ends. CDR3 length: 13 residues. The CDR3 DNA reads as TGTGCCAGTGGACAGACCTCCAATTCACCCCTCCACTTT. Translating it yields CASGQTSNSPLHF.

Comment on this clonotype: This may come from a read error, since a much larger clone is one base off. The rearrangement uses TRBV30 and TRBJ2-5; 9 nucleotides align to TRBD1. The CDR3 runs 13 residues. The germline gives CDR1 GTSNPN, CDR2 SVGIG (reference sequence). The ends lost 5 bases at V and 2 bases at J; junction bases unmatched: 3. The CDR3 bases are TGTGCCTGGGGGGACAGGGCGCAAGAGACCCAGTACTTC. It codes for CAWGDRAQETQYF.

The rearrangement uses TRBV7-2 and TRBJ2-7; 9 bases line up with TRBD1. With V trimmed by 5 bases and J by 4 bases, 15 bases remained unmatched. The CDR3 length is 17 residues. Germline lookup yields CDR1 SGHTA and CDR2 FQGNSA. The CDR3 loop is CASSRTGALRSIYEQYF. CDR3 DNA: TGTGCCAGCAGCCGGACAGGGGCGCTCCGTTCGATATACGAGCAGTACTTC. The full variable domain, completed using reference TRBV7-2 and TRBJ2-7, is GAGVSQSPSNKVTEKGKDVELRCDPISGHTALYWYRQSLGQGLEFLIYFQGNSAPDKSGLPSDRFSAERTGGSVSTLTIQRTQQEDSAVYLCASSRTGALRSIYEQYFGPGTRLTVT.

In its sample, this clonotype was seen a few times. This chain uses TRBV24-1 with TRBJ2-1; D possibly uses TRBD1 or TRBD2 (5 bases each). CDR1 is KGHDR and CDR2 is SFDVKD in the germline V gene. The CDR3 has 13 residues. Between the trimmed V and J ends, which lost 9 bases and 3 bases, there was a span of 11 bases. The CDR3 DNA is TGTGCCACCGGGGGAGTAGGCTACAATGAGCAGTTCTTC. This codes for CATGGVGYNEQFF.

This sequence joins TRBV7-3 and TRBJ2-3, with 10 bases matching TRBD2. Germline V lookup: CDR1 SGHTA, CDR2 FQGTGA. There are 17 residues in the CDR3. With V trimmed by 5 bases and J by 2 bases, 10 bases remained unmatched. The CDR3 sequence: CASSTRAGGHTTDTQYF. CDR3 coding DNA: TGTGCCAGCAGCACAAGAGCGGGAGGGCACACCACAGATACGCAGTATTTT.

This clonotype has only a few counts. As DNA, the CDR3 is TGTGCCAGCCCCCCCGGGCTTGACAATGAGCAGTTCTTC. Translation gives CASPPGLDNEQFF. The rearrangement joins TRBV2 to TRBJ2-1; D unclear. The CDR3 has 13 residues. With 8 bases removed from V and 5 bases from J, the gap between germline ends came to 13 bases. Germline V gene lookup returns CDR1 SNHLY and CDR2 FYNNEI. The full variable domain, in which reference TRBV2 and TRBJ2-1 provide the parts outside the CDR3, is EPEVTQTPSHQVTQMGQEVILRCVPISNHLYFYWYRQILGQKVEFLVSFYNNEISEKSEIFDDQFSVERPDGSNFTLKIRSTKLEDSAMYFCASPPGLDNEQFFGPGTRLTVL.

This clonotype was recorded many times. The chain couples TRBV2 to TRBJ2-3; no firm D call. Germline CDR1 and CDR2: SNHLY and FYNNEI. The CDR3 runs to 12 residues. The V end was cut by 7 bases, the J end by 6 bases, with 11 bases between. CDR3: CASTISTDTQYF. The DNA of the CDR3 is TGTGCCAGCACTATTTCCACGGATACGCAGTATTTT.

The V call is TRBV14, the J call TRBJ1-2; possibly TRBD1 for D (6 bases). The V end lost 4 bases, the J end lost 5 bases, and 11 bases lay between the germline ends. Germline V CDR1 and CDR2: SGHDN, FVKESK. This CDR3 is 13 amino acids long. This CDR3 reads CASSRKRGYGYTF. CDR3 nucleotide sequence: TGTGCCAGCAGCCGTAAGAGGGGGTATGGCTACACCTTC.

CDR3 DNA sequence: TGTGCCATCACCGCTGAGGGGGGGGCTTACAATGAGCAGTTCTTC. Its translation is CAITAEGGAYNEQFF. V usage is TRBV10-3 and J usage is TRBJ2-1, with a tentative D call TRBD2 (7 bases). Trimming cost V 7 bases and J 4 bases, with 17 bases left between them. This CDR3 comprises 15 residues. The germline gives CDR1 ENHRY, CDR2 SYGVKD.

This chain connects TRBV12-3 or TRBV12-4 to TRBJ2-7; D is possibly TRBD2 (6 bases). The CDR3 spans 16 residues. With 8 bases removed from V and 5 bases from J, the gap between germline ends came to 25 bases. CDR3 sequence reads: CASGLTTGVGLDEQYF. CDR3 in DNA: TGTGCCAGCGGATTAACCACGGGAGTTGGATTGGACGAGCAGTACTTC.

V usage is TRBV20-1 and J usage is TRBJ1-2; possible D gene TRBD1, 5 bases. Germline V gene lookup returns CDR1 DFQATT and CDR2 SNEGSKA (reference sequence). V shed 1 base and J shed 3 bases, with 9 bases lying between them. The CDR3 runs 13 residues. In DNA, the CDR3 is TGCAGTGCTAGAGCCGGGGGATACTATGGCTACACCTTC. Its translation is CSARAGGYYGYTF.

The chain recombines TRBV2 with TRBJ2-5; TRBD2 agrees at 7 bases. The CDR3 has 12 amino acids. J lost 4 bases, V lost 8 bases, and 4 bases had no gene match. Germline V gene lookup returns CDR1 SNHLY and CDR2 FYNNEI. CDR3 bases: TGTGCCAGCGGGGAGGGTTCAGAGACCCAGTACTTC. Translating gives CASGEGSETQYF.

This clonotype showed up just a few times. The chain uses TRBV19 and TRBJ2-3; 11 bases map to TRBD2. The V gene end was trimmed by 5 bases and the J gene end by 6 bases; junction bases not matched to a gene: 7. The germline gives CDR1 LNHDA, CDR2 SQIVND (reference sequence). The CDR3 consists of 15 residues. This CDR3 reads CASSLFLAGGDTQYF. Here the CDR3 DNA reads TGTGCCAGTAGTTTGTTCTTAGCGGGAGGGGATACGCAGTATTTT. The whole variable domain, filled in from reference TRBV19 and TRBJ2-3, reads DGGITQSPKYLFRKEGQNVTLSCEQNLNHDAMYWYRQDPGQGLRLIYYSQIVNDFQKGDIAEGYSVSREKKESFPLTVTSAQKNPTAFYLCASSLFLAGGDTQYFGPGTRLTVL.

Points on this clonotype: A much larger clone differs by one base, so this may be a read error. This is likely a read error, given that the CDR3 carries no conserved phenylalanine or tryptophan at its end. The J gene is TRBJ2-3, the V gene TRBV7-3; tentative D call: TRBD2 (6 bases). V shed 2 bases and J shed 4 bases, with 7 bases lying between them. From germline, CDR1 is SGHTA and CDR2 FQGTGA. CDR3 size: 13 residues. CDR3 nucleotides: TGTGCCAGCAGCTTAGGCGGGGCAGATACGCAGTATTAT. It encodes CASSLGGADTQYY.